This TCR beta chain was found in a study of beta chain features in type 1 diabetes. Broader study findings: When Type 1 diabetes patients were examined, their TCRB CDR3s proved moderately but significantly shorter in all four CD4+ subsets.

This CDR3 is built from 16 residues. V dropped 4 bases and J dropped 6 bases, with 19 bases sitting between them. Germline V gene data show CDR1 as SGHDN and CDR2 as FVKESK. The sequenced template was cDNA made from the entire isolated RNA. Clones were read by immunoSEQ multiplex PCR, and TCRdb kept only the in-frame ones, dropping some. The sample records around 99,000 clones, around 40% being singletons. This clone was observed a handful of times. Its target is unknown. The TCR comes from a young woman in good health. The chain couples TRBV14 to TRBJ2-1; tentative D call: TRBD2 (5 bases). The sample comprised stem cell memory CD4+ T cells from blood. In nucleotides, the CDR3 is TGTGCCAGCAGCCCCCCAGTAGCGAAATTCATCAATGAGCAGTTCTTC. Encoded protein: CASSPPVAKFINEQFF.